A single TCR beta chain is shown here with its context. This sample is part of a study of blood T cells in healthy people across ages. Looking at the study overall: Through template switching, about one barcoded beta molecule was captured per two T cells, as measured in model experiments.

From germline, CDR1 is LNHNV and CDR2 YYDKDF (reference sequence). CDR3 size: 17 residues. The ends were cut back, 2 bases at V and 6 bases at J, with 20 bases in the middle. Primed by a sample-barcoded 5' primer and a J-beta primer mix, a second PCR proceeded for about 6 to 11 cycles. TCRdb used MiXCR to reprocess the 5' RACE reads, holding one entry per CDR3 protein. The sample lists 800,000 to 1,000,000 distinct CDR3 sequences; 45% to 50% were seen once. The gene calls are TRBV15 and TRBJ2-1; D uncertain. The source is a man younger than 45 in good health. Sequenced sample: blood. The chain's CDR3 is CATSRPSPRTTSNEQFF. The CDR3 DNA sequence: TGTGCCACCAGCAGACCTTCGCCCCGTACTACCTCCAATGAGCAGTTCTTC.